This T cell receptor (beta chain) was captured in a study of shared clonotypes between healthy human individuals. Overall study findings and caveats: Clonotype sharing levels among donors were expected to vary with sequencing depth. In contrast to clonotypes shared by all four donors, non-shared clonotypes had lower generation probabilities.

The CDR3 has 13 residues. CDR1 LGHNA and CDR2 YNFKEQ come from the germline V gene. V was pared by 0 bases and J by 3 bases, with 6 bases between. Donors had no recently reported acute infections or vaccinations and were HIV-negative. Every donor was a Caucasian adult from Nashville, Tennessee. The data were produced by immunoSEQ multiplex PCR, yet TCRdb's version contains in-frame clones alone and is incomplete. Of almost 750,000 clones listed, around 70% are singletons. Regarding this clone: Antigen: not known.

The V gene is TRBV4-2, the J gene TRBJ2-7; D perhaps matches TRBD1 (5 bases). This sequence was found in a woman aged 30 to 39 in good health. The sequenced sample consisted of memory CD4+ T cells sorted from blood. Specified subset: CD45RA-negative fraction. CDR3 protein: CASSQEGHYEQYF. CDR3 DNA sequence: TGTGCCAGCAGCCAAGAGGGGCACTACGAGCAGTACTTC.